The T cell receptor (beta chain) described here comes from a study of blood T cell repertoires in COVID-19. Study summary: Acute-phase and convalescent COVID-19 samples originated in the United States, Italy and Spain. Sample material is recorded as cDNA or gDNA derived from T cells, B-cell-depleted T cells, or PBMCs.

Per the original data handling: Scientists estimated how many nucleated cells there were by amplifying reference gene primers. The protocol was immunoSEQ multiplex PCR, while the TCRdb copy is restricted to in-frame clones and leaves out a portion. Clone size and V and J calls were adopted from that table, with D and trimming inferred from the DNA. The profile covers some 160,000 clones, with more than 75% appearing a single time and around 4.4% taken by the ten largest. The CDR3 is made up of 16 amino acids. V shed 2 bases, J shed 4 bases, and the junction held 11 bases outside the gene matches. Germline V gene lookup returns CDR1 GTSNPN and CDR2 SVGIG (reference sequence). This clone was detected a few times.

The V and J genes are TRBV30 and TRBJ1-5; 7 nucleotides match TRBD1. This receptor was obtained from a man in his sixties with acute or convalescent COVID-19. Specimen: peripheral blood. CDR3 nucleotides: TGTGCCTGGAGTCATTCGCGAACAGGGGAAAATCAGCCCCAGCATTTT. This sequence encodes CAWSHSRTGENQPQHF.